The 22 T cell receptor beta chains in this list originate from one sample, sequenced in a study of blood T cells in healthy people across ages (dated by TCRdb to between 2014 and 2016). Library generation was performed with 5' RACE. Sequencing relied on an Illumina HiSeq 2500. A second PCR of about 6 to 11 cycles was run with a J-beta primer mix and a sample-barcoded 5' primer. The public reads were run again by TCRdb, first through fastp at Q25 and then through MiXCR, and only productive beta chains were kept. Each record represents a unique CDR3 protein, reported with the most common genes and DNA among its rows. Present in this sample are roughly 700,000 distinct CDR3 sequences, around 49% of which were seen just once. The ten top clones hold roughly a third of the sample. The specimen sequenced was blood. These receptors were collected from a woman in her fifties or sixties in good health.

The chain recombines TRBV27 with TRBJ2-4, with 8 positions matching TRBD1. The better agreement between TRBJ2-7 and the DNA end casts doubt on the J call. This CDR3 region has 14 residues. The germline V gene encodes CDR1 MNHEY and CDR2 SMNVEV (reference sequence). CDR3 nucleotide sequence: TGTGCCAGCAGTACACCAGGGGGCGCCCACGAGCAGTACTTC. Protein product: CASSTPGGAHEQYF.

The chain couples TRBV20-1 to TRBJ2-1; 9 bases are shared with TRBD2. The ends lost 1 base at V and 9 bases at J; junction bases unmatched: 7. CDR3 length: 14 amino acids. Germline lookup yields CDR1 DFQATT and CDR2 SNEGSKA (reference sequence). CDR3 in DNA: TGCAGTGCTAGAGGCCTAGCGGGATTCAGTGAGCAGTTCTTC. It is translated as CSARGLAGFSEQFF.

DNA for the CDR3: TGCAGTGCCATCGTGGGGGGCGGAAACACTGAAGCTTTCTTT. This encodes CSAIVGGGNTEAFF. This chain joins TRBV20-1 and TRBJ1-1, with D perhaps matching TRBD1 (6 bases). The V and J ends lost 6 bases and 2 bases respectively, with 16 bases between them. The CDR3 has 14 amino acids. Germline V gene data show CDR1 as DFQATT and CDR2 as SNEGSKA (reference sequence).

V is TRBV3-1 and J is TRBJ1-2, with D possibly matching TRBD1 (6 bases). With 0 bases removed from V and 10 bases from J, the gap between germline ends came to 18 bases. The CDR3 covers 15 residues. Per germline, CDR1 LGHDT and CDR2 YNNKEL (reference sequence). The CDR3 loop is CASSQEGVRGFDYTF. The CDR3 DNA reads as TGTGCCAGCAGCCAAGAAGGAGTCAGGGGATTCGACTACACCTTC.

V is TRBV20-1 and J is TRBJ2-1; 9 nucleotides line up with TRBD1. The CDR3 is 14 amino acids. Trimming cost V 3 bases and J 2 bases; bases outside gene matches: 2. CDR1 and CDR2 from the germline V gene are DFQATT and SNEGSKA (reference sequence). Here the CDR3 DNA reads TGCAGTGCTAGGACAGGGGGTCCCTACAATGAGCAGTTCTTC. Its protein product is CSARTGGPYNEQFF.

There are a few counts of this clonotype. The chain links TRBV5-1 to TRBJ2-1, with TRBD1 as a possible D gene (5 bases). The V gene lost 4 bases and the J gene lost 5 bases, with 19 bases spanning the gap. Germline CDR1 SGHRS, CDR2 YFSETQ. CDR3 size: 16 residues. The CDR3 DNA follows: TGCGCCAGCAGCCTGAGCGACAGACGAATAAACAATGAGCAGTTCTTC. The encoded protein is CASSLSDRRINNEQFF.

The gene calls are TRBV5-1 and TRBJ2-7, with D unclear. V gave up 5 bases and J gave up 1 base, with 13 bases separating them. The CDR3 totals 14 residues. Germline V CDR1 and CDR2: SGHRS, YFSETQ. Written as DNA, the CDR3 is TGCGCCAGCAGTCCGGCGCAGCCATCCTACGAGCAGTACTTC. The encoded protein is CASSPAQPSYEQYF.

The V gene is TRBV7-9, the J gene TRBJ2-2; possibly TRBD2 for D (5 bases). The V end was cut by 5 bases, the J end by 4 bases, with 17 bases between. Germline CDR1 and CDR2: SEHNR and FQNEAQ (reference sequence). This CDR3 contains 16 residues. CDR3 bases: TGTGCCAGCAGCACCCAGATCGGGATGAGCACCGGGGAGCTGTTTTTT. The encoded protein is CASSTQIGMSTGELFF. Full variable domain (rest looked up from reference TRBV7-9 and TRBJ2-2): DTGVSQNPRHKITKRGQNVTFRCDPISEHNRLYWYRQTLGQGPEFLTYFQNEAQLEKSRLLSDRFSAERPKGSFSTLEIQRTEQGDSAMYLCASSTQIGMSTGELFFGEGSRLTVL.

The chain joins TRBV27 to TRBJ1-4, with 7 bases identical to TRBD1. Unmatched junction bases numbered 7, after V lost 2 bases and J lost 4 bases. The V gene's germline CDR1 is MNHEY and CDR2 SMNVEV (reference sequence). The CDR3 has 16 residues. The CDR3 loop is CASSLIGGLLNEKLFF. The DNA for the CDR3 is TGTGCCAGCAGTTTAATAGGGGGCCTACTTAATGAAAAACTGTTTTTT.

The chain recombines TRBV7-9 with TRBJ2-5, with a possible D match to TRBD1 (5 bases). Germline CDR1 is SEHNR and CDR2 is FQNEAQ (reference sequence). There are 14 residues in the CDR3. V lost 2 bases and J lost 2, with 9 bases in between. The CDR3 DNA follows: TGTGCCAGCAGCTTAACGGACAAGCAAGAGACCCAGTACTTC. This encodes CASSLTDKQETQYF.

In its sample, this clonotype was seen a few times. This chain joins TRBV4-2 and TRBJ2-1; a weak D match, TRBD2 (6 bases). CDR1 is LGHNA and CDR2 is YNFKEQ in the germline V gene. This CDR3 is 15 amino acids long. The V end lost 1 base, the J end lost 0 bases, and 7 bases lay between the germline ends. The CDR3 reads CASSQGTISYNEQFF. Here the CDR3 DNA reads TGTGCCAGCAGCCAAGGGACTATCTCCTACAATGAGCAGTTCTTC.

The chain uses TRBV27 and TRBJ1-2; TRBD1 matches at 12 bases. Germline V gene data show CDR1 as MNHEY and CDR2 as SMNVEV (reference sequence). V was pared by 3 bases and J by 4 bases, with 3 bases of the junction left unmatched. The CDR3 contains 15 residues. The CDR3 coding sequence is TGTGCCAGCAGTTTGGGACAGGGGGCGAGCTATGGCTACACCTTC. This gives the protein CASSLGQGASYGYTF.

V is TRBV3-1 and J is TRBJ1-2; D not resolved. V was pared by 2 bases and J by 5 bases, with 9 bases between. The CDR3 extends over 13 amino acids. Per germline, CDR1 LGHDT and CDR2 YNNKEL (reference sequence). CDR3 in DNA: TGTGCCAGCAGCCAACTAGTGATGTATGGCTACACCTTC. This translates into CASSQLVMYGYTF.

This clonotype showed up many times. V and J are TRBV29-1 and TRBJ2-5; weak D call: TRBD1 (6 bases). CDR1 is SQVTM and CDR2 is ANQGSEA in the germline V gene. The V and J ends lost 2 bases and 8 bases respectively, with 15 bases between them. The CDR3 runs 13 residues. The CDR3 bases are TGCAGCGTTGAAAGTCAGGGGATTCGAACCCAGTACTTC. It is translated as CSVESQGIRTQYF. The full variable domain, with the rest looked up from reference TRBV29-1 and TRBJ2-5, is SAVISQKPSRDICQRGTSLTIQCQVDSQVTMMFWYRQQPGQSLTLIATANQGSEATYESGFVIDKFPISRPNLTFSTLTVSNMSPEDSSIYLCSVESQGIRTQYFGPGTRLLVL.

This chain links TRBV5-4 with TRBJ2-3; 8 nucleotides align to TRBD2. Germline V gene sequence: CDR1 SGHNT, CDR2 YYREEE (reference sequence). J was trimmed by 0 bases and V by 5 bases; bases with no gene match: 5. This CDR3 region has 15 residues. The CDR3 spells CASRLAGTSTDTQYF. CDR3 sequence (DNA): TGTGCCAGCAGATTAGCGGGAACTAGCACAGATACGCAGTATTTT.

The sample holds a few counts of this clonotype. The V and J genes are TRBV11-2 and TRBJ2-1; 8 nucleotides line up with TRBD2. This CDR3 has 19 amino acids. Germline trimming cut 5 bases from V and 5 bases from J; bases unmatched to any gene: 20. Per germline, CDR1 SGHAT and CDR2 FQNNGV. CDR3 sequence: CASSLSGSGTPGPDNEQFF. The CDR3 coding sequence is TGTGCCAGCAGCCTCAGCGGGAGTGGAACCCCCGGCCCGGACAATGAGCAGTTCTTC.

The CDR3 region has the DNA TGCAGTGCTCCAACAGCCAACTATGGCTACACCTTC. This encodes CSAPTANYGYTF. The chain is built from TRBV20-1 and TRBJ1-2; D not resolved. The CDR3 is 12 residues long. CDR1 is DFQATT and CDR2 is SNEGSKA in the germline V gene (reference sequence). With 5 bases removed from V and 2 bases from J, the gap between germline ends came to 9 bases.

This clonotype appeared a single time. The chain is built from TRBV29-1 and TRBJ2-7; 7 bases agree with TRBD1. CDR1 is SQVTM and CDR2 is ANQGSEA in the germline V gene. The CDR3 loop spans 15 amino acids. The V segment lost 6 bases and the J segment 1 base; nucleotides outside the gene matches: 12. CDR3 protein: CSVARQGGGSYEQYF. CDR3 DNA: TGCAGCGTCGCACGACAGGGCGGTGGGTCCTACGAGCAGTACTTC.

The rearrangement joins TRBV9 to TRBJ1-4; D not resolved. The germline V gene encodes CDR1 SGDLS and CDR2 YYNGEE. This CDR3 is built from 14 residues. V lost 0 bases to trimming and J lost 8 bases, with 11 bases between them. The CDR3 DNA follows: TGTGCCAGCAGCGTAGCATCGGCCCGGGAAAAACTGTTTTTT. Protein: CASSVASAREKLFF. Variable domain in full (rest from reference TRBV9 and TRBJ1-4): DSGVTQTPKHLITATGQRVTLRCSPRSGDLSVYWYQQSLDQGLQFLIQYYNGEERAKGNILERFSAQQFPDLHSELNLSSLELGDSALYFCASSVASAREKLFFGSGTQLSVL.

About this clonotype: One end of the junction does not line up with germline, which may come from a read error. The chain links TRBV24-1 to TRBJ2-1; tentative D call: TRBD1 (5 bases). The CDR3 is 14 residues long. Looked up from germline, CDR1 is KGHDR and CDR2 is SFDVKD. CDR3 in DNA: TGTGCCACCAGTGATTGGTCAGGGTTCAATGAGCAGCTCTTC. This sequence encodes CATSDWSGFNEQLF.

As to this clonotype: A much larger clone sits a single nucleotide away, making a read error possible. The rearrangement joins TRBV28 to TRBJ2-2; possible D gene TRBD2, 5 bases. Germline loops: CDR1 MDHEN, CDR2 SYDVKM. CDR3 length: 16 amino acids. The CDR3 nucleotides read TGTGCCAACAGTTTTAGAACTTCTCGGGGTACCGGGGAGCTGTTTTTT. Amino acid sequence: CANSFRTSRGTGELFF. Drawing the rest from reference TRBV28 and TRBJ2-2, the complete variable domain is DVKVTQSSRYLVKRTGEKVFLECVQDMDHENMFWYRQDPGLGLRLIYFSYDVKMKEKGDIPEGYSVSREKKERFSLILESASTNQTSMYLCANSFRTSRGTGELFFGEGSRLTVL.

With respect to this clonotype: A read error may be the cause here, since a much bigger clone is one base away. CDR3 DNA: TGTGCCCCCAGCGAAGGGGAATACGAGCAGTACTTC. Its translation is CAPSEGEYEQYF. This chain links TRBV24-1 with TRBJ2-7, with a weak D call TRBD1 (5 bases). This CDR3 contains 12 residues. Germline assignment: CDR1 KGHDR and CDR2 SFDVKD.